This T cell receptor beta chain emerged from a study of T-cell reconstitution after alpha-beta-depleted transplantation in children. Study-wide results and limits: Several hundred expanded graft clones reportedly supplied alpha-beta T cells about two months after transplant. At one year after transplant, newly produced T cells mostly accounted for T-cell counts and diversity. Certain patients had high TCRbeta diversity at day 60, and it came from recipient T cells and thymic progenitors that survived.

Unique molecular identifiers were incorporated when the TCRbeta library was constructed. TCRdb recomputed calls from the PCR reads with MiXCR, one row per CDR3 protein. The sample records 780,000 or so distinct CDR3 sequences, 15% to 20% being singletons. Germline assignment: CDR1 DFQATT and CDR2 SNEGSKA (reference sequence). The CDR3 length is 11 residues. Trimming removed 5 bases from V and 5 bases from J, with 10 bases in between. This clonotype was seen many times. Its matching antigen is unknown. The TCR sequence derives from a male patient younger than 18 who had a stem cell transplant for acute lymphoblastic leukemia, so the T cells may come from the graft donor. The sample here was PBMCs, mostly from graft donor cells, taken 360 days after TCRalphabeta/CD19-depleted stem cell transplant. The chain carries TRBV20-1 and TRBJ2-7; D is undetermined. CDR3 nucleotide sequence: TGCAGTGCTTTTAAGATCCACGAGCAGTACTTC. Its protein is CSAFKIHEQYF.